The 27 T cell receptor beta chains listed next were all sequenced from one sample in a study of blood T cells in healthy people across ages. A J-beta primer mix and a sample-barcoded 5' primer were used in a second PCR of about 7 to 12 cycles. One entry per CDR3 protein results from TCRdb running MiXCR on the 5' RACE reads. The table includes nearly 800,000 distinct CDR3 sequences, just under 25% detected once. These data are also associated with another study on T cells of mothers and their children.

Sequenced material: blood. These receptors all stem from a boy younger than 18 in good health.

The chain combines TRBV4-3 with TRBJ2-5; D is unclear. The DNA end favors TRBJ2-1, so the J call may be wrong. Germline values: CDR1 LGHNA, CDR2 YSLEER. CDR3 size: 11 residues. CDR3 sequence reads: CASGERLGQFF. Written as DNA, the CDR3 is TGCGCCAGCGGCGAAAGATTAGGGCAGTTCTTC.

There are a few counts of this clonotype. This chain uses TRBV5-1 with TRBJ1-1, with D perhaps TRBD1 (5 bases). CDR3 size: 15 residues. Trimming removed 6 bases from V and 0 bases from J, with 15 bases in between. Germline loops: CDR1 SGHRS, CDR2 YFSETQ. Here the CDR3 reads CASTRDPGLNTEAFF. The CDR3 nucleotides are TGCGCCAGCACCCGGGACCCAGGGCTGAACACTGAAGCTTTCTTT.

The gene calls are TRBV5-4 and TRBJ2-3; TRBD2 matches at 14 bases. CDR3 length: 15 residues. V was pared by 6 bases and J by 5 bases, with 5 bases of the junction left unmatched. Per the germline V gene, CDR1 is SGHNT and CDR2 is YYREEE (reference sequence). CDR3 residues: CASTGLAGVVDTQYF. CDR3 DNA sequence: TGTGCCAGCACGGGACTAGCGGGAGTCGTAGATACGCAGTATTTT.

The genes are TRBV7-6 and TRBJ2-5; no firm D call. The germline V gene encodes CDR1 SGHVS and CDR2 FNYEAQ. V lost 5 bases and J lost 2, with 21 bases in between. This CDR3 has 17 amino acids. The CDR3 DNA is TGTGCCAGCAGCCTAAGTCGTAGTAGCCGAGGTCAAGAGACCCAGTACTTC. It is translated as CASSLSRSSRGQETQYF.

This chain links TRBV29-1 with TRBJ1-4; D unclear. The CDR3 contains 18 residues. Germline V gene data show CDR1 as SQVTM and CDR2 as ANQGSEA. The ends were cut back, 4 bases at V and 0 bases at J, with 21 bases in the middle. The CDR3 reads CSVGVPVETITTNEKLFF. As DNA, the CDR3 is TGCAGCGTTGGGGTACCGGTGGAAACTATAACAACTAATGAAAAACTGTTTTTT.

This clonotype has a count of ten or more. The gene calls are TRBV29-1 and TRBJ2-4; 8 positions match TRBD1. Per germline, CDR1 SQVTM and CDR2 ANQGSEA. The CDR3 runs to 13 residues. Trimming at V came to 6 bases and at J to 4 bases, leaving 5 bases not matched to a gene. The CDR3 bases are TGCAGCGTCCTTAGGGACAGGAAAAACATTCAGTACTTC. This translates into CSVLRDRKNIQYF.

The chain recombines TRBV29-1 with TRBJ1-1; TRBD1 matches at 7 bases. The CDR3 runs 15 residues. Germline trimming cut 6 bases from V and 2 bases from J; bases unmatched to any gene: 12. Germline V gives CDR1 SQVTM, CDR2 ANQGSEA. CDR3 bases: TGCAGCGTCCCAGGGGGGCAGGGAGCAAACACTGAAGCTTTCTTT. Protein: CSVPGGQGANTEAFF.

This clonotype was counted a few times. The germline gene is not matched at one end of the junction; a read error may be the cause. The CDR3: CASSNRGAWNEKPFF. CDR3 nucleotides: TGTGCCAGCAGTAACAGGGGGGCCTGGAATGAAAAACCGTTTTTT. The chain uses TRBV27 and TRBJ1-4; the match to TRBD1 covers 8 bases. This CDR3 contains 15 residues. Germline CDR1 MNHEY, CDR2 SMNVEV (reference sequence). The whole variable domain, remainder taken from reference TRBV27 and TRBJ1-4, is EAQVTQNPRYLITVTGKKLTVTCSQNMNHEYMSWYRQDPGLGLRQIYYSMNVEVTDKGDVPEGYKVSRKEKRNFPLILESPSPNQTSLYFCASSNRGAWNEKPFFGSGTQLSVL.

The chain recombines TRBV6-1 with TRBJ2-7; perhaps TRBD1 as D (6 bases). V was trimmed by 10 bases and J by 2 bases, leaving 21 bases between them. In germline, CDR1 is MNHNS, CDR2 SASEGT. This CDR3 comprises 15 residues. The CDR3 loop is CATYVTGLNPYEQYF. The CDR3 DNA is TGTGCCACATACGTTACAGGGTTAAATCCCTACGAGCAGTACTTC.

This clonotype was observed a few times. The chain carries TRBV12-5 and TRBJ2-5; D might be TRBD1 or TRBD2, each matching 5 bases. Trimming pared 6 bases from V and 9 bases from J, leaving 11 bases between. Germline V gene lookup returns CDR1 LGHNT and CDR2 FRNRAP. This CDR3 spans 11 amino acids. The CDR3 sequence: CASGVQGAQYF. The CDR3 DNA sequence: TGTGCTAGTGGCGTTCAGGGAGCCCAGTACTTC.

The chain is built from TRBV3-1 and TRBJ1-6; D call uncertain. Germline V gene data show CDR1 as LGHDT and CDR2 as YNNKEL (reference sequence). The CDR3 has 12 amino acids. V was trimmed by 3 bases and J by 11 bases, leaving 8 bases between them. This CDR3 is CASSQNRPPLHF. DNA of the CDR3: TGTGCCAGCAGCCAGAATAGACCACCCCTCCACTTT.

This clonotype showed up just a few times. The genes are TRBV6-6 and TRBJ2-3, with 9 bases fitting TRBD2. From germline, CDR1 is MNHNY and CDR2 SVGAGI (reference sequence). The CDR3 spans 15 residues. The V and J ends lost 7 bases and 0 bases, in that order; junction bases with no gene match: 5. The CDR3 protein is CASNPTSGSTDTQYF. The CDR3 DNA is TGTGCCAGCAATCCGACTAGCGGTAGCACAGATACGCAGTATTTT.

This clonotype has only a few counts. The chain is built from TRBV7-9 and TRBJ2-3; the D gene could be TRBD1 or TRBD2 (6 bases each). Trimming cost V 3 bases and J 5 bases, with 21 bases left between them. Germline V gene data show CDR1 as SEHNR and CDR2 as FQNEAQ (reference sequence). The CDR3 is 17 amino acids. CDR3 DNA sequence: TGTGCCAGCAGCTTGCCTTGGGCAGGGGAGGAGGGAGATACGCAGTATTTT. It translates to CASSLPWAGEEGDTQYF.

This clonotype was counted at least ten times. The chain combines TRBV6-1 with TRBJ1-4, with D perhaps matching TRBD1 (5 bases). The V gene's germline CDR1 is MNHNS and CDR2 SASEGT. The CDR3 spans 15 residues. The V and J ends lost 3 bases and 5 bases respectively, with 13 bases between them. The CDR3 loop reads CASSDQGTRNEKLFF. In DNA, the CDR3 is TGTGCCAGCAGTGATCAAGGGACGAGGAATGAAAAACTGTTTTTT.

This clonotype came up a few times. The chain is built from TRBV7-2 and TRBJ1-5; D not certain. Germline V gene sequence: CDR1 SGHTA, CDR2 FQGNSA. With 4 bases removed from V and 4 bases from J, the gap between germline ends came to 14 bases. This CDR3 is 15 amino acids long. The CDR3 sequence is CASSSRLQPNQPQHF. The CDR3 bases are TGTGCCAGCAGCTCACGGCTACAGCCTAATCAGCCCCAGCATTTT.

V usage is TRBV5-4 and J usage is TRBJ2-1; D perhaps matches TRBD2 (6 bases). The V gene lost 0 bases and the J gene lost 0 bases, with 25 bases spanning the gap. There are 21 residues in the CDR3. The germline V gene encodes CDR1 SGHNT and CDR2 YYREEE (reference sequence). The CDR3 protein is CASSLVPRDSPYRGSYNEQFF. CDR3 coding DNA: TGTGCCAGCAGCTTGGTCCCCCGGGACTCTCCGTATAGGGGCTCCTACAATGAGCAGTTCTTC.

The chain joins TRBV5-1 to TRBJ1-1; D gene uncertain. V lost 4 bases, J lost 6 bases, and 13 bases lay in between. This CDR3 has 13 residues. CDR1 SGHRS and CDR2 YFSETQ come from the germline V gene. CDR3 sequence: CASSPAASPEAFF. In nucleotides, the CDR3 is TGCGCCAGCAGCCCGGCGGCAAGCCCTGAAGCTTTCTTT.

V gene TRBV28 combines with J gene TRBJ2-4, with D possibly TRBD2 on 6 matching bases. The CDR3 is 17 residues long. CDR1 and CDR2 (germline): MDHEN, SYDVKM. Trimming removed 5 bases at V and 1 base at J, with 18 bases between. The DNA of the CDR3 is TGTGCCAGCAGTGCTCCCGACCGGGGGAAGGCCAAAAACATTCAGTACTTC. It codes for CASSAPDRGKAKNIQYF.

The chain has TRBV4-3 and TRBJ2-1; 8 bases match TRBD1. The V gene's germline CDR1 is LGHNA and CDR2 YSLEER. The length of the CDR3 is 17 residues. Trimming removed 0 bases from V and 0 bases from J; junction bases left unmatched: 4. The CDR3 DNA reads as TGCGCCAGCAGCCAAGATCGGCAGGGGGCCTCCTACAATGAGCAGTTCTTC. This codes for CASSQDRQGASYNEQFF.

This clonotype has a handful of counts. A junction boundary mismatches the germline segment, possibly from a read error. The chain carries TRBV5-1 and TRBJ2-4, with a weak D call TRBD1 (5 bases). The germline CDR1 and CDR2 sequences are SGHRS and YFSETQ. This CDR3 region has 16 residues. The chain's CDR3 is CTSSLQGYVMGDIQYF. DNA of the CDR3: TGCACCAGCAGCTTGCAGGGCTATGTGATGGGTGACATTCAGTACTTC.

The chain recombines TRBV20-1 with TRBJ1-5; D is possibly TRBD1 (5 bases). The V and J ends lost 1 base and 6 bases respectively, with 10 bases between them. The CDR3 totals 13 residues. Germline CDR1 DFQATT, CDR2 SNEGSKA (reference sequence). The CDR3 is CSARGRRAQPQHF. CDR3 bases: TGCAGTGCTAGAGGTCGCAGGGCTCAGCCCCAGCATTTT.

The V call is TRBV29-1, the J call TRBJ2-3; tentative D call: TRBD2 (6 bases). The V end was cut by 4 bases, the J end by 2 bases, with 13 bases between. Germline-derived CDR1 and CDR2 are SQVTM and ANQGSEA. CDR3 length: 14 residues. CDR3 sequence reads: CSVVPGVVTDTQYF. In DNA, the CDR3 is TGCAGCGTTGTCCCGGGGGTCGTCACAGATACGCAGTATTTT.

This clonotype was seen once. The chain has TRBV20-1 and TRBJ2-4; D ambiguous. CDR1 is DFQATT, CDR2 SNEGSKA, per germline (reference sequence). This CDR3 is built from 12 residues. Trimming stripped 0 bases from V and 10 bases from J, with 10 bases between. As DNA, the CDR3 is TGCAGTGCTAGAGATGACGGACGGATTCAGTACTTC. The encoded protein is CSARDDGRIQYF.

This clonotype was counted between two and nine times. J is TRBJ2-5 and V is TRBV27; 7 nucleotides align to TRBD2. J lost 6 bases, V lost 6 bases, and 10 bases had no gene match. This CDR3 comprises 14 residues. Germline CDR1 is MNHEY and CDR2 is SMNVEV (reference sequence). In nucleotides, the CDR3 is TGTGCCAGCAGACTGGCGGGAGTGGGGAAGACCCAGTACTTC. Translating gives CASRLAGVGKTQYF.

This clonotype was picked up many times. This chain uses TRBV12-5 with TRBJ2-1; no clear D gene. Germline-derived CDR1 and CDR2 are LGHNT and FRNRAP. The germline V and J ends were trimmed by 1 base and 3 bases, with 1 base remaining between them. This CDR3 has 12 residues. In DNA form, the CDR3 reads TGTGCTAGTGGTTTGGGCTACAATGAGCAGTTCTTC. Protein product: CASGLGYNEQFF.

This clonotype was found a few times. CDR3 region: CASSFPGTGSTDTQYF. CDR3 sequence (DNA): TGTGCCAGCAGTTTTCCGGGGACAGGAAGCACAGATACGCAGTATTTT. The rearrangement links TRBV12-3 or TRBV12-4 to TRBJ2-3; TRBD1 agrees at 8 bases. The CDR3 loop spans 16 amino acids. Trimming at V came to 3 bases and at J to 0 bases, leaving 5 bases not matched to a gene.

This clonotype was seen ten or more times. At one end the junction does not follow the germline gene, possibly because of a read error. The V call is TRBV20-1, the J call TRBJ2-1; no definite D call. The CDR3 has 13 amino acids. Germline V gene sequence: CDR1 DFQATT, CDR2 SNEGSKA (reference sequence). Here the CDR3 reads CSARASSYNEQFF. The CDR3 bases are TGCAGTGCAAGAGCGTCCTCCTACAATGAGCAGTTCTTC.